The 2 T cell receptor beta chains reported below all come from one sample, sequenced in a study of T-cell reconstitution after alpha-beta-depleted transplantation in children. Unique molecular identifiers were used in preparing the TCRbeta library. TCRdb recomputed calls from the PCR reads with MiXCR, one row per CDR3 protein. The data contain about 350,000 distinct CDR3 sequences, 15% to 20% of them singletons. The sample here was PBMCs, mostly from graft donor cells, taken 360 days after TCRalphabeta/CD19-depleted stem cell transplant. These receptors were collected from a male patient aged 2 to 9 who had a stem cell transplant for acute lymphoblastic leukemia, so the T cells may come from the graft donor.

The chain is built from TRBV4-3 and TRBJ2-3, with TRBD2 matching over 10 bases. Germline assignment: CDR1 LGHNA and CDR2 YSLEER. The ends lost 0 bases at V and 2 bases at J; junction bases unmatched: 8. This CDR3 is built from 18 residues. The CDR3 nucleotides read TGCGCCAGCAGCCAAGAGAGCGGGAGGGCGGGGCCCACAGATACGCAGTATTTT. Translated, it gives CASSQESGRAGPTDTQYF.

This clonotype appeared a few times. The V call is TRBV18, the J call TRBJ1-1, with D possibly being TRBD1 (5 bases). CDR1 and CDR2 from the germline V gene are KGHSH and LQKENI. The V and J ends lost 1 base and 0 bases respectively, with 9 bases between them. This CDR3 region has 15 residues. The CDR3 DNA reads TGTGCCAGCTCACCACTTGCAGGGCTGAACACTGAAGCTTTCTTT. Protein: CASSPLAGLNTEAFF.